This record covers a single T cell receptor (beta chain). Its antigen remains unidentified. Base-call qualities are not available, and no considerably larger clone is one nucleotide away. The data belong to a study of blood T cell repertoires in COVID-19 (dated by TCRdb to about 2020). Regarding the complete study: Samples covering the acute and convalescent phases of COVID-19 were provided by collaborators in the United States, Italy and Spain. The repertoires were released in a freely available public database intended as a resource for research on the immune response to SARS-CoV-2. Where available, HLA class I and class II types were obtained from metadata supplied by the sample provider rather than from assay-based typing. Nearly every sample came with metadata listing a de-identified subject ID, COVID-19 status, age in years and sex. Deeply sampled blood TCRbeta repertoires from subjects exposed to, actively infected with, or recovered from COVID-19 were included in the dataset. The prospective study material was composed of cDNA or gDNA derived from T cells, B-cell-depleted T cells, or PBMCs. Samples were obtained from the ongoing ImmuneRACE study (first 160 participants) and from 1,254 subjects provided by 6 global collaborators.

TCRbeta CDR3 regions were amplified from genomic DNA using the immunoSEQ Assay, a bias-controlled multiplex PCR. The source study handled its data this way. Within the assay, amplification of reference gene primers was used to estimate how many nucleated cells each sample contained. To quantify the absolute abundance of each unique TCRbeta CDR3 rearrangement, sequence reads were collapsed and filtered. For each sample, productive Simpson clonality was calculated as the square root of Simpson's diversity index over productive rearrangements. Held by TCRdb, this immuneACCESS table contains in-frame sequences only and omits some clones. Under half of the omission traces to an unresolved V gene where checked; the cause of the rest is unknown. From that table come the V and J calls and clone size; the DNA was used to work out D and trimming. Here the sample has 180,000 or so clones; 86% occur a single time. Approximately 11% of the sample is taken by the ten largest.

What the authors observed across the whole study: The quantity of clinical and demographic metadata differed by source and by participant and was supplied without curation.

In Seattle, one collaborating source enrolled patients while the infection was active and tracked those patients longitudinally over the course of disease. The collaborating institutions used their own protocols to collect whole blood in K2EDTA tubes. For TCRbeta analysis, collaborators shipped samples as frozen whole blood, isolated PBMCs, or DNA extracted from either of those sample types. The sample comprised peripheral blood. The sequence was collected from a woman aged 55-70 years with COVID-19, enrolled during active disease.

Read as DNA, the sequence is TGTGCCAGCAGCCGACAGGGGGCCTACGAGCAGTACTTC. Its translation reads: CASSRQGAYEQYF. In this chain, TRBV11-1 is recombined with TRBJ2-7; a stretch of 9 junction bases matches TRBD1. V lost 5 bases and J lost 2 bases, and the count of bases not matched to a germline gene is 1. The CDR3 holds 13 amino acids from the cysteine to the phenylalanine. Left in the record is the CDR3 DNA by itself, 39 bases read in frame from the first base. CDR1 and CDR2, looked up from the germline V gene (reference sequence), are SGHAT and FQDESV.